This TCR beta chain comes out of a study of T cell responses to AZD1222 COVID-19 vaccine. Repertoires were generated with immunoSEQ multiplex PCR, while TCRdb's copy carries only in-frame clones and drops some. The repertoire holds under 200,000 clones, with approximately 95% as singletons. Study outcomes and limitations: Reportedly, nearly half of unique spike TCRs recognized epitopes outside B.1.351/B.1.1.7 mutations. There were mostly white British donors and more females than males, and clonal diversity was possibly underestimated. At 160-218 and 743-854, vaccine-associated CD4 TCRs were dominant, and they spanned spike. A rise in Spike-specific TCR breadth and depth followed two AZD1222 doses.

With respect to this clone: No antigen is known for it.

Material: peripheral blood, obtained on day 0 of AZD1222 vaccination. The sequence was collected from an adult in good health.

CDR3 bases: TGTGCCAGCAGTAGAACCGGGACAGGGGACTCTGAAGCTTTCTTT. Amino acids: CASSRTGTGDSEAFF. The chain links TRBV6-5 to TRBJ1-1, with 10 bases lining up with TRBD1. This CDR3 has 15 amino acids. Germline CDR1 MNHEY, CDR2 SVGAGI. Trimming at V came to 5 bases and at J to 6 bases, leaving 9 bases not matched to a gene.